These 10 T cell receptor beta chains were all obtained from the same sample, sequenced in a study of Ad26.COV2.S vaccination and SARS-CoV-2 variants. Clones were sequenced by immunoSEQ multiplex PCR, and TCRdb holds only the in-frame ones, with some missing. The profile shows fewer than 400,000 clones, around nine tenths of them singletons. Treatment: about 20 received Ad26.COV2.S at low or high dose, single or two shots; about 5 received placebo; per-sample allocation not given. Day 63 after the first vaccine or placebo injection was the time point for sampling. The source material was peripheral blood, sampled in a trial of Ad26.COV2.S vaccine versus placebo. The receptor set was obtained from a person between 18 and 60 years old who received the Ad26.COV2.S COVID-19 vaccine or a placebo.

The gene calls are TRBV27 and TRBJ2-7; the match to TRBD1 covers 11 bases. This CDR3 region has 14 residues. CDR1 is MNHEY, CDR2 SMNVEV, per germline (reference sequence). J lost 3 bases, V lost 6 bases, and 4 bases had no gene match. The CDR3 reads CASRPGQGDYEQYF. In nucleotides, the CDR3 is TGTGCCAGCAGGCCGGGACAGGGGGACTACGAGCAGTACTTC.

In its sample, this clone was seen once. At one end, the junction sequence differs from germline, possibly due to a read error. The chain employs TRBV7-2 and TRBJ1-2; 8 positions match TRBD1. The CDR3 contains 15 residues. Germline loops: CDR1 SGHTA, CDR2 FQGNSA. The chain's CDR3 is CASSLATGEGYGYTF. CDR3 DNA sequence: TGTGCCAGCAGCCTAGCGACAGGGGAGGGCTATGGCTACACCTTC.

The genes are TRBV6-5 and TRBJ1-4, with D possibly being TRBD1 (5 bases). Deletions cut 8 bases from V and 4 bases from J, with 11 bases between. The CDR3 is 13 residues long. The V gene's germline CDR1 is MNHEY and CDR2 SVGAGI. The CDR3 DNA is TGTGCCAGCGGCGGGGGTAATAATGAAAAACTGTTTTTT. This codes for CASGGGNNEKLFF.

This clone came up a few times. The chain links TRBV9 to TRBJ2-1, with D perhaps matching TRBD1 (5 bases). The CDR3 sequence is 16 residues long. The germline V and J ends were trimmed by 4 bases and 7 bases, with 21 bases remaining between them. Germline values: CDR1 SGDLS, CDR2 YYNGEE. Here the CDR3 DNA reads TGTGCCAGCAGCCCCCAGACAGCGTCCATGGGGAATGAGCAGTTCTTC. Protein product: CASSPQTASMGNEQFF.

This chain connects TRBV19 to TRBJ1-2; unclear D gene. Germline V gene sequence: CDR1 LNHDA, CDR2 SQIVND (reference sequence). This CDR3 is 14 amino acids long. The ends were cut back, 3 bases at V and 8 bases at J, with 16 bases in the middle. DNA of the CDR3: TGTGCCAGTAGTATGGGCAAGTTCTTGGGAGGCTACACCTTC. Translating it yields CASSMGKFLGGYTF.

The V call is TRBV6-5, the J call TRBJ1-4; 10 bases agree with TRBD1. The CDR3 runs to 13 residues. Looked up from germline, CDR1 is MNHEY and CDR2 is SVGAGI. J gave up 8 bases and V 11 bases, and 8 bases lay outside the gene matches. The CDR3 is CAVRGQGREKLFF. CDR3 DNA sequence: TGTGCCGTCCGGGGACAGGGGAGAGAAAAACTGTTTTTT.

The chain is built from TRBV2 and TRBJ1-4; TRBD1 matches at 8 bases. V lost 6 bases, J lost 5 bases, and 5 bases stayed unmatched. The CDR3 is 14 amino acids. Germline lookup yields CDR1 SNHLY and CDR2 FYNNEI. CDR3: CASSLQGGNEKLFF. Here the CDR3 DNA reads TGTGCCAGCAGCCTACAGGGGGGGAATGAAAAACTGTTTTTT. The full variable domain, in which reference TRBV2 and TRBJ1-4 provide the parts outside the CDR3, is EPEVTQTPSHQVTQMGQEVILRCVPISNHLYFYWYRQILGQKVEFLVSFYNNEISEKSEIFDDQFSVERPDGSNFTLKIRSTKLEDSAMYFCASSLQGGNEKLFFGSGTQLSVL.

This clone has just one count. This chain connects TRBV5-4 to TRBJ2-7, with D hard to call. Trimming removed 4 bases from V and 6 bases from J, with 8 bases in between. The CDR3 spans 11 residues. Looked up from germline, CDR1 is SGHNT and CDR2 is YYREEE (reference sequence). CDR3 sequence: CASSKGSEQYF. The DNA for the CDR3 is TGTGCCAGCAGCAAAGGGTCCGAGCAGTACTTC.

The V and J genes are TRBV6-6 and TRBJ2-3; the match to TRBD1 covers 12 bases. The trim removed 6 bases at V and 4 bases at J, leaving 5 bases unmatched. Germline CDR1 and CDR2: MNHNY and SVGAGI (reference sequence). This CDR3 spans 15 amino acids. The CDR3 nucleotides read TGTGCCAGCAGGCGGGACAGGGGGCGACCAGATACGCAGTATTTT. Its protein is CASRRDRGRPDTQYF.

This clone showed up just a few times. The V and J genes are TRBV7-2 and TRBJ2-1, with TRBD2 as a possible D gene (6 bases). The CDR3 is 15 amino acids. Germline CDR1 is SGHTA and CDR2 is FQGNSA. V was pared by 4 bases and J by 1 base, with 11 bases between. CDR3 in DNA: TGTGCCAGCAGCTCAGGCGGGATGTCCTACAATGAGCAGTTCTTC. Translating gives CASSSGGMSYNEQFF. Together with reference TRBV7-2 and TRBJ2-1, the CDR3 gives the full variable domain: GAGVSQSPSNKVTEKGKDVELRCDPISGHTALYWYRQSLGQGLEFLIYFQGNSAPDKSGLPSDRFSAERTGGSVSTLTIQRTQQEDSAVYLCASSSGGMSYNEQFFGPGTRLTVL.